The clone carrying this T cell receptor beta chain was seen a handful of times. At one end the junction does not follow the germline gene, possibly because of a read error. The data were obtained in a study of cytomegalovirus exposure and HLA in healthy donors. The PCR ran on 60 Vbeta and 13 Jbeta primers. Profiling relied on immunoSEQ multiplex PCR, and the TCRdb table lists in-frame clones only, not all of them. The table has some 180,000 clones, under 85% seen once; the top ten hold around 3%. The CDR3 is made up of 14 amino acids. Germline V gene sequence: CDR1 LNHNV, CDR2 YYDKDF (reference sequence).

The source material was PBMCs. The TCR was taken from a male donor in good health and CMV-seronegative. The chain carries TRBV15 and TRBJ1-3, with a tentative D call TRBD1 (5 bases). CDR3 in amino acids: CATSRDGVGRDVDF. The CDR3 DNA sequence: TGTGCCACCAGCAGAGACGGAGTGGGCAGGGATGTCGATTTT.